Listed below are T cell receptor beta chains from one sample, sequenced in a study of T-cell memory formation after mild COVID-19. TCRdb re-analysed the 5' RACE reads in MiXCR, keeping a single row per CDR3 protein. The repertoire holds fewer than 350,000 distinct CDR3 sequences, with around 15% as singletons. Material: PBMCs or a T cell subset sorted from them (not recorded which). These TCRs come from a young man who had mild COVID-19 (a few samples of this study predate the infection). Cell type and time point are not known. The CDR3 runs from the conserved cysteine through the conserved F or W. Fields, in order: V gene, J gene, clone size, D gene, CDR3 length, CDR3 protein, CDR3 DNA. D genes are given only for firm matches. Rows give clone size only sometimes, using once, few, many, or a class for an expanded clone.

V: TRBV7-9
J: TRBJ2-1
size: many
D: .
length: 15
CDR3: CASSELVVAHNEQFF
DNA: TGTGCCAGCAGCGAACTCGTGGTAGCCCACAATGAGCAGTTCTTC

V: TRBV5-1
J: TRBJ1-2
size: many
D: .
length: 15
CDR3: CASSYIYPANYGYTF
DNA: TGCGCCAGCAGCTACATTTACCCAGCTAACTATGGCTACACCTTC

V: TRBV20-1
J: TRBJ1-3
size: few
D: .
length: 17
CDR3: CSASRSLQGGSGNTIYF
DNA: TGCAGTGCTAGTAGGAGTCTACAGGGAGGGTCTGGAAACACCATATATTTT

V: TRBV4-3
J: TRBJ2-7
size: few
D: TRBD2
length: 16
CDR3: CASSLHVGTSGSEQYF
DNA: TGCGCCAGCAGCCTCCACGTCGGGACTAGCGGCTCTGAGCAGTACTTC

V: TRBV6-5
J: TRBJ1-5
size: .
D: TRBD1
length: 15
CDR3: CASSYSGRGYQPQHF
DNA: TGTGCCAGCAGTTACTCTGGCAGGGGGTATCAGCCCCAGCATTTT

V: TRBV7-3
J: TRBJ2-1
size: few
D: TRBD2
length: 13
CDR3: CASSYGLAYEQFF
DNA: TGTGCCAGCAGCTACGGACTAGCCTATGAGCAGTTCTTC

V: TRBV19
J: TRBJ1-5
size: few
D: .
length: 16
CDR3: CASSIVWTADNQPQHF
DNA: TGTGCCAGTAGTATTGTCTGGACAGCTGATAATCAGCCCCAGCATTTT

V: TRBV5-1
J: TRBJ2-3
size: .
D: .
length: 13
CDR3: CASSLGTGNTQYF
DNA: TGCGCCAGCAGCTTGGGGACCGGTAATACGCAGTATTTT

V: TRBV5-4
J: TRBJ2-1
size: .
D: TRBD2
length: 13
CDR3: CASSPTSGGQQFF
DNA: TGTGCCAGCAGCCCGACTAGCGGGGGACAGCAGTTCTTC

V: TRBV12-3/TRBV12-4
J: TRBJ2-5
size: many
D: .
length: 14
CDR3: CASSLIGEQETQYF
DNA: TGTGCCAGCAGTTTGATAGGGGAACAAGAGACCCAGTACTTC

V: TRBV6-2/TRBV6-3
J: TRBJ2-1
size: .
D: .
length: 12
CDR3: CASSFRDGDGFF
DNA: TGTGCCAGCAGTTTCCGGGACGGGGACGGGTTCTTC

V: TRBV12-3/TRBV12-4
J: TRBJ2-5
size: .
D: .
length: 13
CDR3: CASSARVRETQYF
DNA: TGTGCCAGCAGCGCTCGGGTTCGTGAGACCCAGTACTTC

V: TRBV15
J: TRBJ1-2
size: .
D: .
length: 15
CDR3: CATSGGTSAVDGYTF
DNA: TGTGCCACCAGCGGGGGGACCTCGGCCGTAGATGGCTACACCTTC

V: TRBV11-2
J: TRBJ2-7
size: few
D: .
length: 14
CDR3: CASKPGAGAYEQYF
DNA: TGTGCCAGCAAGCCTGGGGCTGGGGCCTACGAGCAGTACTTC

V: TRBV7-9
J: TRBJ1-3
size: few
D: TRBD1
length: 13
CDR3: CASSLTGFDTIYF
DNA: TGTGCCAGCAGCTTGACAGGGTTTGACACCATATATTTT

V: TRBV5-1
J: TRBJ2-3
size: .
D: TRBD2
length: 16
CDR3: CASSLAAGGYTDTQYF
DNA: TGCGCCAGCAGCCTGGCAGCGGGGGGCTACACAGATACGCAGTATTTT

V: TRBV7-8
J: TRBJ1-4
size: .
D: .
length: 14
CDR3: CASSLVRVNEKLFF
DNA: TGTGCCAGCAGCTTAGTCCGAGTAAATGAAAAACTGTTTTTT

V: TRBV12-3/TRBV12-4
J: TRBJ2-5
size: .
D: TRBD2
length: 16
CDR3: CASSPITSGDPETQYF
DNA: TGTGCCAGCAGTCCCATCACTAGCGGGGATCCAGAGACCCAGTACTTC

V: TRBV12-3/TRBV12-4
J: TRBJ1-1
size: few
D: .
length: 14
CDR3: CASSGGGRWTEAFF
DNA: TGTGCCAGCAGTGGTGGTGGGAGATGGACTGAAGCTTTCTTT

V: TRBV5-1
J: TRBJ2-7
size: .
D: TRBD2
length: 17
CDR3: CASSLLAGGLLSYEQYF
DNA: TGCGCCAGCAGCTTGCTTGCGGGGGGGCTTTTGTCCTACGAGCAGTACTTC